Listed below are T cell receptor beta chains from one sample, sequenced in a study of identical twins. TCRdb recomputed calls from the 5' RACE reads with MiXCR, one row per CDR3 protein. This sample has 350,000 or so distinct CDR3 sequences, with 9% to 15% found just once. These data are also associated with another study on yellow fever vaccine responses in identical twins.

The source material was CD8+ T cells sorted from blood. The receptors were sampled from a woman under 30 in good health. CDR3s include the opening cysteine and the closing phenylalanine or tryptophan. A D gene is named only where the DNA matches it firmly. Expanded clones are given a class, and other clones once, few, many or no size at all.

>few|NA|15|TRBJ1-1|TRBV4-1
CASSHREGMNTEAFF
TGCGCCAGCAGCCACCGCGAGGGTATGAACACTGAAGCTTTCTTT
>few|NA|16|TRBJ2-1|TRBV12-3/TRBV12-4
CATTHGRSGSYNEQFF
TGTGCCACCACCCACGGAAGGAGCGGGTCTTACAATGAGCAGTTCTTC
>NA|NA|15|TRBJ2-7|TRBV7-9
CASSSRDGNSYEQYF
TGTGCCAGCAGCTCCAGGGACGGAAACTCCTACGAGCAGTACTTC
>few|TRBD1|15|TRBJ2-7|TRBV5-1
CASSGPGTASYEQYF
TGCGCCAGCAGCGGTCCCGGGACAGCCTCCTACGAGCAGTACTTC
>NA|TRBD1|15|TRBJ1-1|TRBV6-1
CASSEAETGGTEAFF
TGTGCCAGCAGTGAAGCGGAAACAGGGGGAACTGAAGCTTTCTTT
>many|NA|13|TRBJ2-5|TRBV20-1
CSARGPYQETQYF
TGCAGTGCTAGAGGACCTTACCAAGAGACCCAGTACTTC
>few|NA|14|TRBJ1-4|TRBV20-1
CSAREGGRWEKLFF
TGCAGTGCTAGAGAGGGGGGACGGTGGGAAAAACTGTTTTTT
>NA|NA|18|TRBJ2-1|TRBV20-1
CSAKGGTATFKTYNEQFF
TGCAGTGCTAAGGGCGGGACAGCAACCTTCAAAACCTACAATGAGCAGTTCTTC
>NA|TRBD2|18|TRBJ2-1|TRBV13
CASNSGTSGSLSYNEQFF
TGTGCCAGCAACTCCGGGACTAGCGGGAGTTTGTCCTACAATGAGCAGTTCTTC
>few|TRBD1|10|TRBJ2-1|TRBV2
CANRGNEQFF
TGTGCCAACAGGGGCAATGAGCAGTTCTTC
>once|NA|14|TRBJ2-2|TRBV28
CASSETGSTGELFF
TGTGCCAGCAGTGAGACTGGATCCACCGGGGAGCTGTTTTTT
>NA|TRBD1|16|TRBJ1-6|TRBV5-3
CARSPRLPQGGSPLHF
TGTGCCAGGAGCCCTCGGCTCCCACAGGGGGGATCACCCCTCCACTTT
>NA|NA|17|TRBJ2-2|TRBV15
CATSRGWIGKDTGELFF
TGTGCCACCAGCAGAGGTTGGATCGGCAAGGACACCGGGGAGCTGTTTTTT
>many|NA|14|TRBJ2-3|TRBV5-1
CASSFRDLGDTQYF
TGCGCCAGCAGCTTTAGGGACTTGGGGGATACGCAGTATTTT
>NA|TRBD2|14|TRBJ2-5|TRBV20-1
CSASHRGGQETQYF
TGCAGTGCCAGCCATAGGGGAGGGCAAGAGACCCAGTACTTC
>NA|TRBD2|14|TRBJ2-5|TRBV20-1
CSASRQGGGKTQYF
TGCAGTGCTAGTCGGCAGGGCGGGGGAAAGACCCAGTACTTC
>few|TRBD1|12|TRBJ1-2|TRBV29-1
CSVEGQNYGYTF
TGCAGCGTTGAGGGACAGAACTATGGCTACACCTTC
>NA|TRBD2|17|TRBJ2-1|TRBV4-2
CASSWLAGQRDYNEQFF
TGTGCCAGCAGCTGGTTAGCGGGCCAAAGGGACTACAATGAGCAGTTCTTC
>few|NA|13|TRBJ2-1|TRBV7-7
CASSLALNNEQFF
TGTGCCAGCAGCTTAGCCCTAAACAATGAGCAGTTCTTC
>NA|NA|15|TRBJ1-2|TRBV2
CASRDSGRIGYGYTF
TGTGCCAGCAGAGACTCGGGCCGGATAGGGTATGGCTACACCTTC
>few|NA|14|TRBJ2-3|TRBV5-1
CASSSSDSTDTQYF
TGCGCCAGCAGCTCCTCGGACAGCACAGATACGCAGTATTTT
>many|TRBD1|12|TRBJ2-7|TRBV29-1
CSVRTGRDEQYF
TGCAGCGTCCGGACAGGAAGAGACGAGCAGTACTTC
>NA|TRBD1|14|TRBJ2-5|TRBV27
CASGLDRVQETQYF
TGTGCCAGCGGCTTAGACAGGGTCCAAGAGACCCAGTACTTC
>few|NA|14|TRBJ1-2|TRBV5-1
CASSLDRPNYGYTF
TGCGCCAGCAGCTTGGACAGGCCCAACTATGGCTACACCTTC
>many|NA|11|TRBJ2-2|TRBV10-3
CAITVGGELFF
TGTGCCATCACCGTTGGCGGGGAGCTGTTTTTT